These 12 T cell receptor beta chains share one sample of origin, sequenced in a study of T cell changes during pregnancy in multiple sclerosis. Clones were sequenced by immunoSEQ multiplex PCR, and TCRdb holds only the in-frame ones, with some missing. The table has 50,000 or so clones, roughly nine tenths seen once; the top ten hold approximately 8%. The specimen was CD8+ T cells from peripheral blood mononuclear cells, collected in the second trimester of pregnancy. The receptors were gathered from a female donor with multiple sclerosis, enrolled in a pregnancy study.

The chain links TRBV5-1 to TRBJ2-7; 7 bases fit TRBD1. Germline V gives CDR1 SGHRS, CDR2 YFSETQ. This CDR3 has 14 amino acids. J gave up 4 bases and V 0 bases, and 4 bases lay outside the gene matches. The CDR3 sequence: CASSLGQGGYEQYF. The CDR3 DNA sequence: TGCGCCAGCAGCTTGGGACAGGGTGGTTACGAGCAGTACTTC.

The J gene is TRBJ2-1, the V gene TRBV19, with D possibly being TRBD2 (5 bases). CDR3 length equals 17 residues. Germline V CDR1 and CDR2: LNHDA, SQIVND (reference sequence). Trimming took 0 bases from V and 0 from J, leaving 12 bases between them. The CDR3 nucleotides are TGTGCCAGTAGTATAGATCTCGAGGGTACCTCCTACAATGAGCAGTTCTTC. Translating it yields CASSIDLEGTSYNEQFF. The full variable domain, rest sourced from reference TRBV19 and TRBJ2-1, is DGGITQSPKYLFRKEGQNVTLSCEQNLNHDAMYWYRQDPGQGLRLIYYSQIVNDFQKGDIAEGYSVSREKKESFPLTVTSAQKNPTAFYLCASSIDLEGTSYNEQFFGPGTRLTVL.

The V and J genes are TRBV7-3 and TRBJ2-2, with unresolved D. V was trimmed by 5 bases and J by 3 bases, leaving 4 bases between them. The germline V gene has CDR1 SGHTA and CDR2 FQGTGA. This CDR3 is built from 12 residues. The CDR3 region has the DNA TGTGCCAGCAGCCCGTACACCGGGGAGCTGTTTTTT. It codes for CASSPYTGELFF.

The rearrangement uses TRBV29-1 and TRBJ2-5; a weak D match, TRBD1 (6 bases). The CDR3 extends over 17 amino acids. Trimming pared 8 bases from V and 5 bases from J, leaving 30 bases between. Germline V gives CDR1 SQVTM, CDR2 ANQGSEA. DNA of the CDR3: TGCAGCATTTATTCGGGACAACACAAATCTTACGGGGAGACCCAGTACTTC. Translated: CSIYSGQHKSYGETQYF.

This clone came up a few times. The V and J genes are TRBV5-8 and TRBJ1-5, with unresolved D. Trimming pared 4 bases from V and 0 bases from J, leaving 11 bases between. The V gene's germline CDR1 is SGHTS and CDR2 YDEGEE. This CDR3 is built from 15 residues. The CDR3 is CASSPAPYSNQPQHF. CDR3 in DNA: TGTGCCAGCAGCCCCGCGCCTTATAGCAATCAGCCCCAGCATTTT.

J is TRBJ2-3 and V is TRBV6-1, with D perhaps matching TRBD2 (6 bases). CDR3 length: 14 residues. Trimming took off 8 bases at V and 2 bases at J, with 14 bases between the two ends. Germline values: CDR1 MNHNS, CDR2 SASEGT. The CDR3 DNA follows: TGTGCCAGCGCGGGACCGATTGACACAGATACGCAGTATTTT. It specifies CASAGPIDTDTQYF.

CDR3 sequence reads: CASRSEITNEKLFF. For the CDR3, the DNA is TGTGCCAGCAGGTCTGAGATCACTAATGAAAAACTGTTTTTT. The chain has TRBV7-9 and TRBJ1-4; D uncertain. V lost 6 bases to trimming and J lost 2 bases, with 10 bases between them. Germline CDR1 and CDR2: SEHNR and FQNEAQ (reference sequence). CDR3 length equals 14 residues.

This clone was found once. The J gene is TRBJ2-3, the V gene TRBV2; 11 bases agree with TRBD2. With 8 bases clipped from V and 6 bases from J, the junction kept 7 bases outside the gene matches. In germline, CDR1 is SNHLY, CDR2 FYNNEI. This CDR3 region has 14 residues. CDR3 coding DNA: TGTGCCAGCGGCCGACTAGCGGGGAGTGATACGCAGTATTTT. Translating it yields CASGRLAGSDTQYF. Filled out from reference TRBV2 and TRBJ2-3, the complete variable domain reads EPEVTQTPSHQVTQMGQEVILRCVPISNHLYFYWYRQILGQKVEFLVSFYNNEISEKSEIFDDQFSVERPDGSNFTLKIRSTKLEDSAMYFCASGRLAGSDTQYFGPGTRLTVL.

The CDR3 coding sequence is TGCGCCAGCAGTGAGTCGAGAGGACAAGAGACCCAGTACTTC. Protein: CASSESRGQETQYF. The rearrangement uses TRBV10-1 and TRBJ2-5; D gene unclear. CDR1 and CDR2 from the germline V gene are WNHNN and SYGVQD (reference sequence). The CDR3 contains 14 residues. Trimming took 0 bases from V and 2 from J, leaving 7 bases between them.

The chain couples TRBV5-1 to TRBJ2-1, with TRBD2 matching over 15 bases. V lost 4 bases to trimming and J lost 6 bases; unmatched junction nucleotides: 2. Germline V gene data show CDR1 as SGHRS and CDR2 as YFSETQ. The CDR3 length is 15 residues. The CDR3 is CASSPGLAGGNEQFF. DNA for the CDR3: TGCGCCAGCAGCCCGGGACTAGCGGGGGGCAATGAGCAGTTCTTC.

In its sample, this clone was seen once. V gene TRBV6-4 combines with J gene TRBJ2-3; D ambiguous. The CDR3 is 13 amino acids. Per the germline V gene, CDR1 is MRHNA and CDR2 is SNTAGT. The V end lost 4 bases, the J end lost 2 bases, and 7 bases lay between the germline ends. CDR3 residues: CASSGANTDTQYF. CDR3 in DNA: TGTGCCAGCAGTGGGGCTAACACAGATACGCAGTATTTT.

This chain links TRBV7-9 with TRBJ2-7, with TRBD2 as a possible D gene (6 bases). This CDR3 has 13 amino acids. Germline V CDR1 and CDR2: SEHNR, FQNEAQ (reference sequence). Trimming took off 1 base at V and 7 bases at J, with 11 bases between the two ends. This CDR3 reads CASSLGSGQEQYF. The DNA of the CDR3 is TGTGCCAGCAGCTTAGGGAGCGGGCAGGAGCAGTACTTC.